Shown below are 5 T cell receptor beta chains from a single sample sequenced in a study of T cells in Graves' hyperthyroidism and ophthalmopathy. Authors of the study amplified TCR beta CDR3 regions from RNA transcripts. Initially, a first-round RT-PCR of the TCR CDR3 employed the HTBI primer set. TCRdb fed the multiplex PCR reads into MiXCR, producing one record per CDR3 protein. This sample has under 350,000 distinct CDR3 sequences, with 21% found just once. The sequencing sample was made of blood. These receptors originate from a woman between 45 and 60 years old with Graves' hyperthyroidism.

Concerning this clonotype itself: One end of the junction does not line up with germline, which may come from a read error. CDR3 nucleotide sequence: TGTGCCAGCAGTGGGGACGGCTGGGGCGATCAGCCCCAGCATTTT. This codes for CASSGDGWGDQPQHF. This rearrangement joins TRBV5-1 to TRBJ1-5, with TRBD1 as a possible D gene (5 bases). CDR3 length: 15 residues. CDR1 is SGHRS and CDR2 is YFSETQ in the germline V gene.

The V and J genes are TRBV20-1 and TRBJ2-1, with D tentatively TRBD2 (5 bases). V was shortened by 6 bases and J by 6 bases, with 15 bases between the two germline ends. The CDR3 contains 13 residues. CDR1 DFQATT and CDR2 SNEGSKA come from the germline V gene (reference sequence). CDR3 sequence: CSAPRAGFNEQFF. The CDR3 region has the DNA TGCAGTGCCCCCCGCGCGGGTTTCAATGAGCAGTTCTTC.

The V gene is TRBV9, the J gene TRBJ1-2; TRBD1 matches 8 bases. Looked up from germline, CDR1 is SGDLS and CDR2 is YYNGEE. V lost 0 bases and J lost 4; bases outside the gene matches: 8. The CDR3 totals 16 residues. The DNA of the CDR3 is TGTGCCAGCAGCGTAGGCCGTCAGGGGGCTGGCTATGGCTACACCTTC. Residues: CASSVGRQGAGYGYTF.

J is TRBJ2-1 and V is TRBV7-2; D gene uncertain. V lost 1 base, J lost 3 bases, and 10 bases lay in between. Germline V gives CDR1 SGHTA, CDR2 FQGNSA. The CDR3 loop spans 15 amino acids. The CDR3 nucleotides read TGTGCCAGCAGCTTAGTACGGCGATTCTACAATGAGCAGTTCTTC. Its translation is CASSLVRRFYNEQFF.

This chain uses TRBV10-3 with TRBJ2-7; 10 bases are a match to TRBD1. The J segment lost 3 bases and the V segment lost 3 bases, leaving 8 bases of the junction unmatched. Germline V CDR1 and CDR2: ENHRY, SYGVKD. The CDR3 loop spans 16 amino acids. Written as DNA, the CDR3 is TGTGCCATCAGTGACCCGGGACAGGGGCCCAGCTACGAGCAGTACTTC. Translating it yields CAISDPGQGPSYEQYF.